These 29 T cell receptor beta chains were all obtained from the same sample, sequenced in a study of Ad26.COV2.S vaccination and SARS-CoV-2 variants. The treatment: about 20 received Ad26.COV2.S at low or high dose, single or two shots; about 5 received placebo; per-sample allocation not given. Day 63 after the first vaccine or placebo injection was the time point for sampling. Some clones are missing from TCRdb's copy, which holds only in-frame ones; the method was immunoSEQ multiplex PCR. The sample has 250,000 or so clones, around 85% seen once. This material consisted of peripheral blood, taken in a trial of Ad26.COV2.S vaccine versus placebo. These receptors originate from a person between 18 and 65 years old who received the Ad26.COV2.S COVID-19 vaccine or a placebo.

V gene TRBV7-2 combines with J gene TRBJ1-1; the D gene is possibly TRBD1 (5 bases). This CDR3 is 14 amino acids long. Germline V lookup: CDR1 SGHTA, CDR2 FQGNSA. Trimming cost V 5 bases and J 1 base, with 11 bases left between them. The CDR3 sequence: CASSPGPGNTEAFF. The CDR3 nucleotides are TGTGCCAGCAGCCCGGGACCGGGGAACACTGAAGCTTTCTTT. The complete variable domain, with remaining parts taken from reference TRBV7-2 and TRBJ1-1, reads GAGVSQSPSNKVTEKGKDVELRCDPISGHTALYWYRQSLGQGLEFLIYFQGNSAPDKSGLPSDRFSAERTGGSVSTLTIQRTQQEDSAVYLCASSPGPGNTEAFFGQGTRLTVV.

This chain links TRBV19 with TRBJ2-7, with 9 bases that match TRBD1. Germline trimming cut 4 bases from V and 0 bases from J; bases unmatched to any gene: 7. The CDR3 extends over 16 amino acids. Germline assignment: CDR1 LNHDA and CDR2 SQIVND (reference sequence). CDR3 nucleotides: TGTGCCAGTAGTACCTATGGGACAGGGTCCTCCTACGAGCAGTACTTC. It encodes CASSTYGTGSSYEQYF.

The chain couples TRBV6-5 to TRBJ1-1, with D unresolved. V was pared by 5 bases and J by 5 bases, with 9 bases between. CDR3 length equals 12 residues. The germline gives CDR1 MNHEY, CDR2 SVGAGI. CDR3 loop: CASSHGRTEAFF. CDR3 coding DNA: TGTGCCAGCAGTCACGGACGGACTGAAGCTTTCTTT.

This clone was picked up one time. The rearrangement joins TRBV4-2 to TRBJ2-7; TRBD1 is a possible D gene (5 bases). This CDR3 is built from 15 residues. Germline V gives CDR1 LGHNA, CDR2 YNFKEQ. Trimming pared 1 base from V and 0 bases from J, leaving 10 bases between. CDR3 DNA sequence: TGTGCCAGCAGCCAAGGACAGACCACCTCCTACGAGCAGTACTTC. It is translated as CASSQGQTTSYEQYF.

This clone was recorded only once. In DNA, the CDR3 is TGTGCCAGTAGTAGCAAACGAAGGGAGGCGAACTCACCCCTCCACTTT. Translating it yields CASSSKRREANSPLHF. The chain has TRBV19 and TRBJ1-6; no definite D call. V was shortened by 4 bases and J by 10 bases, with 20 bases between the two germline ends. This CDR3 is 16 amino acids long. Germline CDR1 and CDR2: LNHDA and SQIVND (reference sequence).

The CDR3 nucleotides read TGTGCCAGTAGTATTTGGGCTCGCCAAGCCACCGGGGAGCTGTTTTTT. Its translation is CASSIWARQATGELFF. This chain joins TRBV19 and TRBJ2-2; D is unclear. The CDR3 length is 16 residues. V shed 3 bases and J shed 4 bases, with 15 bases lying between them. Germline V gene lookup returns CDR1 LNHDA and CDR2 SQIVND (reference sequence).

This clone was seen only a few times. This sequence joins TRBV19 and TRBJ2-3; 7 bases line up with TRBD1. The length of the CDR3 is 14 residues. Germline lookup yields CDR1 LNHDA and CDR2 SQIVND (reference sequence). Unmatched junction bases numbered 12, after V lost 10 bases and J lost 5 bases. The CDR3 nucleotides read TGTGCCACAACCCCGACAGGGTCCCTAGATACGCAGTATTTT. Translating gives CATTPTGSLDTQYF.

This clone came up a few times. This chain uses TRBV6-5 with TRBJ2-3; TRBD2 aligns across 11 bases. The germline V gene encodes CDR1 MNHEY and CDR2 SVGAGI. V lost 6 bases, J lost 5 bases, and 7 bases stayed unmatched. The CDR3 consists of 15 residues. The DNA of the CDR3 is TGTGCCAGCAGCCTGACCGGGACTAGCGGAGATACGCAGTATTTT. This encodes CASSLTGTSGDTQYF.

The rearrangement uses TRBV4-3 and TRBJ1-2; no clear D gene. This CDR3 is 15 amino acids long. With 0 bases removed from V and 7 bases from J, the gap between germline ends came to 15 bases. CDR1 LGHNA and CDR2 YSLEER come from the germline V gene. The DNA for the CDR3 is TGCGCCAGCAGCCAAGATGCAGGCCTCTTGGGTGGCTACACCTTC. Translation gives CASSQDAGLLGGYTF.

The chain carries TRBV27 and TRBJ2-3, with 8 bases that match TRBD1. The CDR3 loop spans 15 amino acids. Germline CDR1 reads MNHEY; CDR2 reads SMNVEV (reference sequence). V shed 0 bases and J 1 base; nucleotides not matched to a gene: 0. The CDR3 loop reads CASSLSRGRTDTQYF. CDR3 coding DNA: TGTGCCAGCAGTTTATCCAGGGGGCGCACAGATACGCAGTATTTT.

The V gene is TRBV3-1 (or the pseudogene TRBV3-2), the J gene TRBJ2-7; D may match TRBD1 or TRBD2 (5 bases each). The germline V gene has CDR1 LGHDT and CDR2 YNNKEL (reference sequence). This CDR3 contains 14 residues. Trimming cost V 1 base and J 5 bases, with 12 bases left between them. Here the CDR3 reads CASSQGWDGHEQYF. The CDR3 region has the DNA TGTGCCAGCAGCCAAGGCTGGGACGGCCACGAGCAGTACTTC.

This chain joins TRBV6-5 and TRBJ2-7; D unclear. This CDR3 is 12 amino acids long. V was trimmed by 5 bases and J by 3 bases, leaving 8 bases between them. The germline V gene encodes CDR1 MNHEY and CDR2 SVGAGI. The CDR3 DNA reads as TGTGCCAGCAGTCCTGAACTCTACGAGCAGTACGTC. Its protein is CASSPELYEQYV.

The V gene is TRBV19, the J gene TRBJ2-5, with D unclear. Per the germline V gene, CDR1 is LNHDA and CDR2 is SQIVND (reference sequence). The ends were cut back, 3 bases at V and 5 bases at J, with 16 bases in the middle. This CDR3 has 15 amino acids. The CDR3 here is CASSILGGIAETQYF. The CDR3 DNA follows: TGTGCCAGTAGTATTCTGGGCGGAATCGCCGAGACCCAGTACTTC.

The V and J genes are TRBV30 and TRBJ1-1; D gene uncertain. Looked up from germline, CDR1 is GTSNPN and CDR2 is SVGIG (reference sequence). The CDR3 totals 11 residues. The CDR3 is CAFQSEARPFF. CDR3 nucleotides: TGTGCTTTCCAGAGTGAGGCCCGGCCTTTCTTT.

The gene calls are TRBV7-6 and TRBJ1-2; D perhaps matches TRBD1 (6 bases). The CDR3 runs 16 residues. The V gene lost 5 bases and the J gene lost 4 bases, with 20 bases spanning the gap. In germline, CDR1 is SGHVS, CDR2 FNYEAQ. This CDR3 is CASSLTPNRDLYGYTF. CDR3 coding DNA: TGTGCCAGCAGCCTAACCCCAAACAGGGACCTCTATGGCTACACCTTC.

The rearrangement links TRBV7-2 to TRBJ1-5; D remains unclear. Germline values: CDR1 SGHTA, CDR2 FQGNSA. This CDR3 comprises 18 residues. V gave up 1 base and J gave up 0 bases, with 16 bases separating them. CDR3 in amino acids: CASSLGPDIGYSNQPQHF. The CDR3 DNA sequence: TGTGCCAGCAGCTTAGGCCCGGATATAGGGTATAGCAATCAGCCCCAGCATTTT.

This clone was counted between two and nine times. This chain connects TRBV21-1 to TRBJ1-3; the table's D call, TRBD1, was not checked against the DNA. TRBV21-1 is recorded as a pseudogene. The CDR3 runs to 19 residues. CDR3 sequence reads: CASSKQHGQGATVGNTIYF. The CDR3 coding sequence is TGTGCCAGCAGCAAACAACACGGACAGGGGGCAACGGTTGGAAACACCATATATTTT.

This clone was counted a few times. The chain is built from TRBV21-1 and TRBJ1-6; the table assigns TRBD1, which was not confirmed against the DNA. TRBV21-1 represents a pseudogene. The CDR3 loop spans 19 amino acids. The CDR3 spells CASSKARPDRSSYNSPLHF. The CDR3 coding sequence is TGTGCTAGCAGCAAAGCTCGGCCCGACAGGAGCTCCTATAATTCACCCCTCCACTTT.

The chain's CDR3 is CASSPGDIRPPRVWEQYV. In nucleotides, the CDR3 is TGTGCCAGCAGCCCGGGGGACATCCGCCCCCCGCGTGTATGGGAGCAGTACGTC. V usage is TRBV6-2 or TRBV6-3 and J usage is TRBJ2-7, with D perhaps matching TRBD1 or TRBD2 (6 bases each). This CDR3 comprises 18 residues. V lost 6 bases and J lost 7, with 31 bases in between. CDR1 and CDR2 (germline): MNHEY, SVGEGT.

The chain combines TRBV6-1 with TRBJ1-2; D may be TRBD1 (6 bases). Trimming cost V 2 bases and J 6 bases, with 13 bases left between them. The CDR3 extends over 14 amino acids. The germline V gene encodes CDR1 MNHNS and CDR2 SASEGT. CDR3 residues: CASSERGASDGYTF. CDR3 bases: TGTGCCAGCAGTGAAAGGGGGGCGTCGGATGGCTACACCTTC.

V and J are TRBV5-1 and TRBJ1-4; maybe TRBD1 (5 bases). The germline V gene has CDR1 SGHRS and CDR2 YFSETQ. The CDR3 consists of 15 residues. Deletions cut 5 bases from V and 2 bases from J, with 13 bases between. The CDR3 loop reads CASSPDSSTNEKLFF. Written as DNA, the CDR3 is TGCGCCAGCAGTCCAGACAGTTCCACTAATGAAAAACTGTTTTTT.

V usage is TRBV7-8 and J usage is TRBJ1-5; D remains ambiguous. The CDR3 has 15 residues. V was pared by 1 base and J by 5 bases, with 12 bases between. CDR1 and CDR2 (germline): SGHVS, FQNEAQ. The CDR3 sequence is CASSLVGFGDQPQHF. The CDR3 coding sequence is TGTGCCAGCAGCTTAGTAGGGTTTGGGGATCAGCCCCAGCATTTT.

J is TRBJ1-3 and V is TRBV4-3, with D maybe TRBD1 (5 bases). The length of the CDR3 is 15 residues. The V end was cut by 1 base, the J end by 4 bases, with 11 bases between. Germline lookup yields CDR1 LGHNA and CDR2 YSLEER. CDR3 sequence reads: CASSQARAGGNTIYF. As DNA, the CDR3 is TGCGCCAGCAGCCAAGCCAGGGCGGGCGGAAACACCATATATTTT.

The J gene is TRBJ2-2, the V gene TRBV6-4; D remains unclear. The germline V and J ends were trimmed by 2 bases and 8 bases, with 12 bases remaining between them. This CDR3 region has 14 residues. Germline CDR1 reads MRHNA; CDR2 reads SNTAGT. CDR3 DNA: TGTGCCAGCAGTGACGATGGGTCGGCTGGGGAGCTGTTTTTT. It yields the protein CASSDDGSAGELFF.

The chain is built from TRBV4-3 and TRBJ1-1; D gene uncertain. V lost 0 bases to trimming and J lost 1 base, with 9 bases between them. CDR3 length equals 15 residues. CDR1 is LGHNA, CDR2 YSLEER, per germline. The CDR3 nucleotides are TGCGCCAGCAGCCAAGACTGGAGTCAGAACACTGAAGCTTTCTTT. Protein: CASSQDWSQNTEAFF.

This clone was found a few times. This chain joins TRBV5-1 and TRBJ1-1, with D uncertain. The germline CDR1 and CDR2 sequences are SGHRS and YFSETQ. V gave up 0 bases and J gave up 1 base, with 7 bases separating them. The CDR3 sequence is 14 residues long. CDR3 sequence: CASSLVPENTEAFF. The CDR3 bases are TGCGCCAGCAGCTTGGTTCCAGAGAACACTGAAGCTTTCTTT. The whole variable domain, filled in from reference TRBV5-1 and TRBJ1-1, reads KAGVTQTPRYLIKTRGQQVTLSCSPISGHRSVSWYQQTPGQGLQFLFEYFSETQRNKGNFPGRFSGRQFSNSRSEMNVSTLELGDSALYLCASSLVPENTEAFFGQGTRLTVV.

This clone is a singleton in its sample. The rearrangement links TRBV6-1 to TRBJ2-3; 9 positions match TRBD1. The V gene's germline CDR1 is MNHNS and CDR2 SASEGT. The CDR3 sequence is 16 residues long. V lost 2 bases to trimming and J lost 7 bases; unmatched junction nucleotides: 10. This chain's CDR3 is CASSEIPGDRVNTQYF. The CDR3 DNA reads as TGTGCCAGCAGTGAAATCCCAGGGGACAGGGTCAATACGCAGTATTTT.

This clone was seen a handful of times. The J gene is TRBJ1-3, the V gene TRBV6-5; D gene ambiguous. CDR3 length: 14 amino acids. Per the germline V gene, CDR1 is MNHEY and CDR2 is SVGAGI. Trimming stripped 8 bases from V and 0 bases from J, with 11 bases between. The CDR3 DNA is TGTGCCAGCGGAACCGTTCTCTCTGGAAACACCATATATTTT. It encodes CASGTVLSGNTIYF.

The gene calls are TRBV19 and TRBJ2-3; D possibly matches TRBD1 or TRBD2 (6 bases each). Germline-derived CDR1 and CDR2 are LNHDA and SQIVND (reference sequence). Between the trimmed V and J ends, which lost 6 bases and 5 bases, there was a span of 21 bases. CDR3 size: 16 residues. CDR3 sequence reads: CASRRGDGGHGDTQYF. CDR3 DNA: TGTGCCAGTAGGAGGGGCGATGGGGGGCATGGAGATACGCAGTATTTT.